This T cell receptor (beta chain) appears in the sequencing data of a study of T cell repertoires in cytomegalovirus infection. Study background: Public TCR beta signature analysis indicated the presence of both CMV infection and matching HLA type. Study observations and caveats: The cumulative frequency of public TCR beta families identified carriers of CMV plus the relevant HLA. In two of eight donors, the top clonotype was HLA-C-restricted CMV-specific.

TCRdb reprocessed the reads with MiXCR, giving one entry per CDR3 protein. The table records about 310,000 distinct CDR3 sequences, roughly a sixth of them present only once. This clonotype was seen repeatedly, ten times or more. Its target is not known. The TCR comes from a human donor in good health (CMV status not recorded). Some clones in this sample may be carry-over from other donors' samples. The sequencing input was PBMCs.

This CDR3 is CASSLDITGAYNEQFF. DNA for the CDR3: TGTGCCAGCAGCTTAGATATAACGGGGGCCTACAATGAGCAGTTCTTC. This chain joins TRBV7-9 and TRBJ2-1, with D possibly matching TRBD2 (6 bases). V shed 1 base and J shed 2 bases, with 12 bases lying between them. The CDR3 covers 16 residues. Germline-derived CDR1 and CDR2 are SEHNR and FQNEAQ (reference sequence).